This entry describes one T cell receptor beta chain. Study processing details: Amplification of reference gene primers provided the estimated nucleated cell counts. Profiled with immunoSEQ multiplex PCR; TCRdb holds only in-frame clones, not every one. That table furnishes V, J and clone size, whereas the DNA furnished D and trimming. The repertoire has 150,000 to 200,000 clones, just over 90% of them found once; the top ten carry about 2%. These data are taken from a study of blood T cell repertoires in COVID-19. This CDR3 spans 15 amino acids. V was clipped by 0 bases and J by 4 bases; unmatched bases: 2. Germline CDR1 MNHNS, CDR2 SASEGT.

The rearrangement joins TRBV6-1 to TRBJ1-5, with 8 bases identical to TRBD1. The receptor's source is a woman between 55 and 75 years old with COVID-19, enrolled during active disease. Sequenced: peripheral blood. CDR3 protein: CASSEADRANQPQHF. In nucleotides, the CDR3 is TGTGCCAGCAGTGAAGCGGACAGGGCTAATCAGCCCCAGCATTTT.